The 23 T cell receptor beta chains in this list originate from one sample, sequenced in a study of post-analysis software for immune sequencing data. Study conclusions and caveats: Controls showed lower frequencies than patients for five or six TRBV segments, and TRBV5-6, TRBV5-1 and TRBV20-1 were among these.

Unique molecular identifiers featured in each of the TCR beta cDNA libraries. TCRdb re-called the PCR reads with MiXCR, one entry per CDR3 protein. The table lists approximately 770,000 distinct CDR3 sequences, 46% of them singletons, with approximately 5% in the top ten. Their target antigens are unknown. The specimen sequenced was blood. These receptors all stem from a girl under 18 with multiple sclerosis.

A single count supports this clonotype. The J gene is TRBJ2-5, the V gene TRBV20-1; D is possibly TRBD1 (7 bases). The germline CDR1 and CDR2 sequences are DFQATT and SNEGSKA (reference sequence). The V end was cut by 6 bases, the J end by 11 bases, with 25 bases between. This CDR3 is built from 14 residues. The CDR3 is CSATEAHSRGEQYF. CDR3 bases: TGCAGTGCAACCGAGGCCCATTCCAGGGGGGAGCAGTACTTC.

The chain recombines TRBV7-9 with TRBJ2-1; the D is unclear. This CDR3 region has 12 residues. Germline V gene sequence: CDR1 SEHNR, CDR2 FQNEAQ (reference sequence). Trimming took 2 bases from V and 8 from J, leaving 7 bases between them. The CDR3, as DNA: TGTGCCAGCAGCTTATGGGTGGATGAGCAGTTCTTC. This translates into CASSLWVDEQFF.

The V gene is TRBV6-1, the J gene TRBJ2-3; no definite D call. V was trimmed by 2 bases and J by 13 bases, leaving 13 bases between them. Germline V gene sequence: CDR1 MNHNS, CDR2 SASEGT. The CDR3 is 12 amino acids. CDR3 in amino acids: CASSERAHREYF. The CDR3 DNA is TGTGCCAGCAGTGAAAGGGCCCACCGTGAGTATTTT.

This clonotype occurred a few times. The chain has TRBV2 and TRBJ2-3; 13 nucleotides align to TRBD2. This CDR3 region has 16 residues. J gave up 6 bases and V 5 bases, and 8 bases lay outside the gene matches. Per the germline V gene, CDR1 is SNHLY and CDR2 is FYNNEI. The CDR3, as DNA: TGTGCCAGCAGTCCGGGACTAGCGGGAATCTTGGATACGCAGTATTTT. Its translation: CASSPGLAGILDTQYF.

The chain couples TRBV9 to TRBJ2-1; 10 bases are shared with TRBD2. This CDR3 has 15 residues. Trimming removed 3 bases from V and 4 bases from J; junction bases left unmatched: 4. In germline, CDR1 is SGDLS, CDR2 YYNGEE. CDR3 loop: CASSGTSGVYNEQFF. The CDR3 bases are TGTGCCAGCAGCGGGACTAGCGGAGTTTACAATGAGCAGTTCTTC. Using reference TRBV9 and TRBJ2-1 for the parts outside the CDR3, the full variable domain is DSGVTQTPKHLITATGQRVTLRCSPRSGDLSVYWYQQSLDQGLQFLIQYYNGEERAKGNILERFSAQQFPDLHSELNLSSLELGDSALYFCASSGTSGVYNEQFFGPGTRLTVL.

The rearrangement joins TRBV4-2 to TRBJ1-2, with D perhaps matching TRBD1 (5 bases). The CDR3 covers 15 residues. The V end lost 0 bases, the J end lost 5 bases, and 13 bases lay between the germline ends. Germline CDR1 and CDR2: LGHNA and YNFKEQ. CDR3 loop: CASSQEMEGQYGYTF. CDR3 nucleotides: TGTGCCAGCAGCCAAGAGATGGAGGGGCAATATGGCTACACCTTC.

In its sample, this clonotype was seen a few times. CDR3 in DNA: TGCAGTGCATCTACAGGGGGCGCGCGTAATTCACCCCTCCACTTT. It encodes CSASTGGARNSPLHF. V and J are TRBV20-1 and TRBJ1-6, with TRBD1 matching over 9 bases. The CDR3 length is 15 residues. Germline V gives CDR1 DFQATT, CDR2 SNEGSKA (reference sequence). The V and J ends lost 6 bases and 6 bases, in that order; junction bases with no gene match: 9.

The chain combines TRBV15 with TRBJ1-5, with 7 bases lining up with TRBD1. The ends lost 5 bases at V and 4 bases at J; junction bases unmatched: 8. Germline V lookup: CDR1 LNHNV, CDR2 YYDKDF (reference sequence). The CDR3 has 15 residues. As DNA, the CDR3 is TGTGCCACCAGCCAACACAGGGGACAAAATCAGCCCCAGCATTTT. Translating it yields CATSQHRGQNQPQHF.

This clonotype came up a few times. CDR3 region: CASSYSTGHRETQYF. The DNA for the CDR3 is TGTGCCAGCAGTTACTCGACAGGGCATAGGGAGACCCAGTACTTC. The V call is TRBV6-5, the J call TRBJ2-5; 7 nucleotides align to TRBD1. Germline CDR1 reads MNHEY; CDR2 reads SVGAGI. The CDR3 spans 15 residues. V was pared by 0 bases and J by 5 bases, with 6 bases of the junction left unmatched.

This clonotype was seen a few times. This chain links TRBV20-1 with TRBJ2-3; possibly TRBD2 for D (6 bases). The CDR3 totals 13 residues. The V and J ends lost 5 bases and 0 bases respectively, with 9 bases between them. CDR1 and CDR2 (germline): DFQATT, SNEGSKA (reference sequence). Written as DNA, the CDR3 is TGCAGTGCTCAAAGCGGGAGCACAGATACGCAGTATTTT. It encodes CSAQSGSTDTQYF.

The chain joins TRBV11-2 to TRBJ2-7; D uncertain. The CDR3 is 13 residues long. Germline assignment: CDR1 SGHAT and CDR2 FQNNGV. The V gene lost 2 bases and the J gene lost 1 base, with 6 bases spanning the gap. This CDR3 reads CASSLRLSYEQYF. The CDR3 DNA reads as TGTGCCAGCAGCTTACGTTTATCCTACGAGCAGTACTTC.

The chain links TRBV20-1 to TRBJ2-7, with 10 bases matching TRBD1. Germline CDR1 DFQATT, CDR2 SNEGSKA (reference sequence). The CDR3 covers 15 residues. V lost 0 bases and J lost 2; bases outside the gene matches: 4. The CDR3 sequence: CSARERDRGTYEQYF. Here the CDR3 DNA reads TGCAGTGCTAGAGAGCGGGACAGGGGAACCTACGAGCAGTACTTC.

The genes are TRBV7-6 and TRBJ1-1, with D uncertain. The germline V gene has CDR1 SGHVS and CDR2 FNYEAQ. Trimming removed 4 bases at V and 1 base at J, with 13 bases between. This CDR3 region has 15 residues. The CDR3 DNA reads TGTGCCAGCAGCTCGGTAGTAAAGAAGAACACTGAAGCTTTCTTT. Translating gives CASSSVVKKNTEAFF.

Here the CDR3 reads CSARETGSRTEAFF. CDR3 sequence (DNA): TGCAGTGCTAGAGAAACAGGTAGTCGTACTGAAGCTTTCTTT. The gene calls are TRBV20-1 and TRBJ1-1, with D possibly being TRBD1 (5 bases). Germline CDR1 reads DFQATT; CDR2 reads SNEGSKA (reference sequence). The V gene lost 0 bases and the J gene lost 5 bases, with 13 bases spanning the gap. The CDR3 covers 14 residues.

This clonotype occurred a few times. V gene TRBV19 combines with J gene TRBJ2-1, with a tentative D call TRBD1 (6 bases). CDR3 length equals 12 residues. Germline loops: CDR1 LNHDA, CDR2 SQIVND (reference sequence). Trimming removed 6 bases from V and 7 bases from J, with 10 bases in between. The CDR3 loop reads CASRAGANEQFF. The CDR3 nucleotides are TGTGCCAGTAGGGCAGGGGCGAATGAGCAGTTCTTC.

A word on this clonotype: The conserved closing phenylalanine or tryptophan is absent in this CDR3, likely reflecting a read error. This rearrangement joins TRBV5-6 to TRBJ2-5; 8 nucleotides line up with TRBD1. Near its end, the DNA agrees better with TRBJ2-7, so the J call may be wrong. The CDR3 totals 15 residues. Germline V gives CDR1 SGHDT, CDR2 YYEEEE. The CDR3 DNA follows: TGTGCCAGCAGCTTGTTAGGACAGGGAATTGGCGAGCAGTACATC. This encodes CASSLLGQGIGEQYI.

The V gene is TRBV6-5, the J gene TRBJ1-5, with TRBD1 matching over 7 bases. The length of the CDR3 is 15 residues. The ends lost 6 bases at V and 3 bases at J; junction bases unmatched: 8. The germline CDR1 and CDR2 sequences are MNHEY and SVGAGI. CDR3 residues: CASRPHRGLNQPQHF. As DNA, the CDR3 is TGTGCCAGCAGACCCCACAGGGGTCTCAATCAGCCCCAGCATTTT.

This clonotype has only a few counts. V and J are TRBV7-2 and TRBJ2-1; D not certain. Germline assignment: CDR1 SGHTA and CDR2 FQGNSA. The CDR3 spans 15 residues. The V gene lost 1 base and the J gene lost 2 bases, with 9 bases spanning the gap. CDR3 residues: CASSLEGSTYNEQFF. In DNA, the CDR3 is TGTGCCAGCAGCTTAGAGGGCAGTACCTACAATGAGCAGTTCTTC.

The V call is TRBV11-1, the J call TRBJ2-1, with D perhaps given as TRBD1 or TRBD2 (7 bases each). Near its end, the DNA agrees better with TRBJ2-7, so the J call may be wrong. The germline V gene has CDR1 SGHAT and CDR2 FQDESV (reference sequence). The CDR3 spans 16 residues. The CDR3 sequence: CASSSGRGPTYNEQYF. The CDR3, as DNA: TGTGCCAGCAGCTCGGGGAGGGGGCCCACCTACAATGAGCAGTACTTC.

This rearrangement joins TRBV20-1 to TRBJ2-1; D is perhaps TRBD2 (5 bases). Trimming shortened V by 3 bases and J by 7 bases, and 13 bases separated the two germline ends. The CDR3 sequence is 13 residues long. The germline gives CDR1 DFQATT, CDR2 SNEGSKA (reference sequence). CDR3 sequence: CSARAGFQNEQFF. DNA of the CDR3: TGCAGTGCTAGGGCGGGCTTTCAGAATGAGCAGTTCTTC.

In its sample, this clonotype was seen a few times. The J gene is TRBJ2-3, the V gene TRBV12-3 or TRBV12-4; D is possibly TRBD1 (8 bases). The CDR3 is 20 residues long. Trimming took 6 bases from V and 2 from J, leaving 30 bases between them. CDR3 sequence reads: CASSPGTGLTAGFSTDTQYF. The CDR3 nucleotides are TGTGCCAGCAGCCCCGGGACAGGTTTAACAGCGGGGTTCTCCACAGATACGCAGTATTTT.

The chain is built from TRBV12-3 or TRBV12-4 and TRBJ1-6, with TRBD1 matching 7 bases. The CDR3 runs 15 residues. The trim removed 5 bases at V and 9 bases at J, leaving 10 bases unmatched. As DNA, the CDR3 is TGTGCCAGCAGTGCCCGACAGGGACTGGGTTCACCCCTCCACTTT. Protein product: CASSARQGLGSPLHF.

The J gene is TRBJ2-1, the V gene TRBV7-9, with 11 bases lining up with TRBD1. The CDR3 runs to 17 residues. The V gene's germline CDR1 is SEHNR and CDR2 FQNEAQ (reference sequence). The V and J ends lost 1 base and 7 bases, in that order; junction bases with no gene match: 9. The CDR3 here is CASSLGWDRGKVNEQFF. The CDR3 DNA follows: TGTGCCAGCAGCTTAGGATGGGACAGGGGGAAGGTGAATGAGCAGTTCTTC.